A selection of T cell receptor beta chains follows, all from one sample in a study of T cell responses to AZD1222 COVID-19 vaccine. Data came from immunoSEQ multiplex PCR; TCRdb stores just in-frame clones and leaves some out. The sample has some 140,000 clones, roughly 90% seen once; the top ten hold approximately 19%. The starting material was peripheral blood, obtained on day 0 of AZD1222 vaccination. All receptors derive from an adult in good health. Each CDR3 is given without its conserved first and last residue. A D gene is named only where the DNA matches it firmly. Only some rows state a clone size, as once, few, many or a class for expanded clones.

TRBV6-5	TRBD1	NA	TRBJ1-6	ASSKGQSYNSPLH
TRBV9	NA	NA	TRBJ1-3	ASKKGNTIY
TRBV18	TRBD1	once	TRBJ2-2	ASSPQGQTNTGELF
TRBV12-3/TRBV12-4	TRBD1	NA	TRBJ1-1	ASILSPGQYPF
TRBV14	NA	NA	TRBJ1-5	ASSPKSSRISPQH
TRBV9	NA	NA	TRBJ2-7	ASSGSSYEQY
TRBV29-1	NA	NA	TRBJ1-2	SVDGTTSNYGYT
TRBV5-4	TRBD1	once	TRBJ1-2	ASSGTGLRGYT
TRBV19	TRBD1	NA	TRBJ2-2	ASKSERTGYTGELF
TRBV20-1	NA	NA	TRBJ2-1	SAGGHNEQF
TRBV18	NA	NA	TRBJ1-2	ASSPKGIGYT
TRBV4-1	NA	NA	TRBJ2-1	ASSQDVGGAGDEQF
TRBV6-5	NA	NA	TRBJ1-2	ASRLLGRGNYGYT
TRBV7-2	NA	NA	TRBJ2-7	ASSSTYEQY
TRBV6-6	TRBD1	NA	TRBJ1-1	ASSYTGTGNTEAF
TRBV6-5	TRBD2	once	TRBJ2-2	ASRLAGGFTGELF
TRBV30	NA	once	TRBJ1-2	AWSVDRIRYGYT
TRBV10-3	NA	NA	TRBJ1-5	AGNRPQSWNQPQH
TRBV13	TRBD2	NA	TRBJ2-5	ASSSPSGQETQY
TRBV10-3	NA	NA	TRBJ2-1	AIRAGFLYNEQF
TRBV30	NA	NA	TRBJ1-1	ASSPRKENTEAF
TRBV13	NA	once	TRBJ1-2	ASSNPTSSVYGYT
TRBV7-2	NA	NA	TRBJ1-2	ASSITTGYYGYT
TRBV10-1	NA	NA	TRBJ1-2	ASSESAGRGYT
TRBV5-1	NA	NA	TRBJ1-1	ASSLGDTYTEAF
TRBV27	NA	NA	TRBJ1-6	ASSLGVNSPLH
TRBV10-1	NA	NA	TRBJ1-2	ASSEQENYGYT
TRBV28	NA	once	TRBJ1-5	ASSRQVHSNQPQH
TRBV10-3	TRBD1	once	TRBJ1-1	AIRGQGPRNTEAF